The 14 T cell receptor beta chains below all came from one sample that was sequenced in a study of CXCR3-negative and CXCR3-positive naive CD8 T cells. Via 5' RACE with UMI labels, TRB cDNA libraries were prepared. From its re-call of the 5' RACE reads, TCRdb lists each CDR3 protein once, without DNA. The sample holds 40,000 to 55,000 distinct CDR3 sequences. Sequenced sample: naive CXCR3- CD8+ T cells from blood. Subset indicated: CD45RO-CCR7+CD27+CD95- naive CD8+ T cells lacking CXCR3 (TNR3-). The receptors stem from a human donor in good health. Some clones in this sample may be carry-over from other donors' samples.

This sequence joins TRBV20-1 and TRBJ2-1; TCRdb returns TRBD2, unconfirmable since there is no DNA. The CDR3 spans 15 residues. CDR1 is DFQATT, CDR2 SNEGSKA, per germline (reference sequence). CDR3: CSAAVGTSGYNEQFF.

The chain has TRBV7-6 and TRBJ2-1; TCRdb selects TRBD2, and the lack of DNA leaves this call unchecked. CDR3 length: 16 residues. Germline CDR1 reads SGHVS; CDR2 reads FNYEAQ. CDR3 residues: CASSPGLAGYYNEQFF.

This rearrangement joins TRBV4-1 to TRBJ2-3; TCRdb's assignment of TRBD2 cannot be checked, as there is no DNA. The CDR3 has 13 amino acids. Germline CDR1 and CDR2: MGHRA and YSYEKL. The CDR3 sequence: CASSSGPLDTQYF.

The CDR3 loop is CASRPDEKLFF. This chain joins TRBV2 and TRBJ1-4. The germline CDR1 and CDR2 sequences are SNHLY and FYNNEI. This CDR3 has 11 amino acids.

J is TRBJ1-2 and V is TRBV6-2 or TRBV6-3; with no DNA, the TCRdb D assignment of TRBD1 cannot be verified. The germline gives CDR1 MNHEY, CDR2 SVGEGT. CDR3 size: 14 residues. This CDR3 reads CASSPRRGADGYTF.

The chain is built from TRBV5-6 and TRBJ2-7; the D call of TRBD1 rests on TCRdb alone, since no DNA is present to check it. The CDR3 totals 14 residues. Per germline, CDR1 SGHDT and CDR2 YYEEEE. This chain's CDR3 is CASSLYAGDYEQYF.

The rearrangement joins TRBV19 to TRBJ2-2; with no DNA, the TCRdb D assignment of TRBD1 cannot be verified. CDR3 length: 15 residues. Germline assignment: CDR1 LNHDA and CDR2 SQIVND (reference sequence). This CDR3 reads CASSTPTGDTGELFF.

The V gene is TRBV28, the J gene TRBJ2-3; the TCRdb call, TRBD1, lacks DNA for checking. The CDR3 runs 15 residues. The germline V gene encodes CDR1 MDHEN and CDR2 SYDVKM. The chain's CDR3 is CASSFDSLSTDTQYF.

CDR3 loop: CASSSGGGYEQFF. V gene TRBV12-3 or TRBV12-4 combines with J gene TRBJ2-1; the D call of TRBD1 rests on TCRdb alone, since no DNA is present to check it. This CDR3 has 13 residues.

The chain uses TRBV7-3 and TRBJ2-1; the TRBD1 assignment by TCRdb is unverifiable without DNA. The germline V gene encodes CDR1 SGHTA and CDR2 FQGTGA. This CDR3 spans 19 amino acids. The chain's CDR3 is CASSPSSGARGQGYNEQFF. Drawing the rest from reference TRBV7-3 and TRBJ2-1, the complete variable domain is GAGVSQTPSNKVTEKGKYVELRCDPISGHTALYWYRQSLGQGPEFLIYFQGTGAADDSGLPNDRFFAVRPEGSVSTLKIQRTERGDSAVYLCASSPSSGARGQGYNEQFFGPGTRLTVL.

The chain has TRBV4-1 and TRBJ2-5; TCRdb selects TRBD1, and the lack of DNA leaves this call unchecked. From germline, CDR1 is MGHRA and CDR2 YSYEKL. The CDR3 covers 14 residues. The CDR3 protein is CASSPRTGAETQYF.

This chain links TRBV2 with TRBJ2-1. Looked up from germline, CDR1 is SNHLY and CDR2 is FYNNEI. There are 16 residues in the CDR3. The CDR3 is CASSEAYLQGYNEQFF. The full variable domain, its missing parts supplied by reference TRBV2 and TRBJ2-1, is EPEVTQTPSHQVTQMGQEVILRCVPISNHLYFYWYRQILGQKVEFLVSFYNNEISEKSEIFDDQFSVERPDGSNFTLKIRSTKLEDSAMYFCASSEAYLQGYNEQFFGPGTRLTVL.

This sequence joins TRBV12-3 or TRBV12-4 and TRBJ2-5. The CDR3 has 14 amino acids. The CDR3 spells CASSPVEYQETQYF.

The chain links TRBV10-3 to TRBJ2-2; lacking DNA, the TRBD2 call made by TCRdb goes unchecked. The CDR3 loop spans 17 amino acids. Germline V gives CDR1 ENHRY, CDR2 SYGVKD. The CDR3 loop is CAISNRTSAGDTGELFF.